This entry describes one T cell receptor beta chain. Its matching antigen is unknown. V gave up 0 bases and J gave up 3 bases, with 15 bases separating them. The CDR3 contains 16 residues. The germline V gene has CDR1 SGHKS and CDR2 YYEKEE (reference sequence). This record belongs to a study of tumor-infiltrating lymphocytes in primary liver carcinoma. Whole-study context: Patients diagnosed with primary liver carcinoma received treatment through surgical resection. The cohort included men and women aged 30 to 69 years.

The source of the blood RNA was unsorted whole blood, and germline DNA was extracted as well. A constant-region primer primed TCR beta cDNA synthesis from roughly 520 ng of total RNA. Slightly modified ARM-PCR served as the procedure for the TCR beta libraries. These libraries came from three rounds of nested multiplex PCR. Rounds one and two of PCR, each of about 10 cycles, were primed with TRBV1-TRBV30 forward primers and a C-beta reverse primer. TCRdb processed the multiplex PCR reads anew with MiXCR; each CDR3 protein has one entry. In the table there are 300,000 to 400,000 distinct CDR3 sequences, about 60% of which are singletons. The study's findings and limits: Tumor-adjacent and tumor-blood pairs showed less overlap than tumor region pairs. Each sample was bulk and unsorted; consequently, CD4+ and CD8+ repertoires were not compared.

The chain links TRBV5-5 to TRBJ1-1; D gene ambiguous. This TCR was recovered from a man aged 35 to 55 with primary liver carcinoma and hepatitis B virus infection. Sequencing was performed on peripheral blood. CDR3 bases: TGTGCCAGCAGCTTGGCTACCTGGACGCAAGACACTGAAGCTTTCTTT. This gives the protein CASSLATWTQDTEAFF.